This T cell receptor beta chain emerged from a study of blood T cells in healthy people across ages. Germline values: CDR1 MNHNS, CDR2 SASEGT. Losses at the gene ends were 4 bases for V and 5 bases for J; bases not matched to a gene: 3. The CDR3 sequence is 14 residues long. Study-wide findings and caveats: Total diversity from one million sequenced T cells was likely underestimated.

Peripheral blood, about 10 milliliters per donor, was collected. Primed by a sample-barcoded 5' primer and a J-beta primer mix, a second PCR proceeded for about 7 to 11 cycles. MiXCR, run by TCRdb on the 5' RACE reads, gives a single entry per CDR3 protein. The data contain fewer than 900,000 distinct CDR3 sequences, roughly 47% of them singletons. Remarks on this clonotype: Antigen unknown.

This sequence was found in a woman in her fifties or sixties in good health. This chain connects TRBV6-1 to TRBJ2-3; 10 positions agree with TRBD2. The sequenced sample consisted of blood. In nucleotides, the CDR3 is TGTGCCAGCAGTGCTAGCGGGAGTCAAGATACGCAGTATTTT. Its translation is CASSASGSQDTQYF.